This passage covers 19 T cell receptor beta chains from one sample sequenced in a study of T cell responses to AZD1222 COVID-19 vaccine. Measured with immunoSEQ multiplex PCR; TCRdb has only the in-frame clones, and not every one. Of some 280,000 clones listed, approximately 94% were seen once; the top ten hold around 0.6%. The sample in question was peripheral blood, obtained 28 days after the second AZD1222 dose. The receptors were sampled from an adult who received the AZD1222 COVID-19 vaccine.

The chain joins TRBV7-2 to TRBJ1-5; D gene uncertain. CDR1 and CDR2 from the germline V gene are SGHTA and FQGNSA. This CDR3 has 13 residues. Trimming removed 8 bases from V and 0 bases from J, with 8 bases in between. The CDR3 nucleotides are TGTGCCAGCGGGCGGGATAGCAATCAGCCCCAGCATTTT. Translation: CASGRDSNQPQHF.

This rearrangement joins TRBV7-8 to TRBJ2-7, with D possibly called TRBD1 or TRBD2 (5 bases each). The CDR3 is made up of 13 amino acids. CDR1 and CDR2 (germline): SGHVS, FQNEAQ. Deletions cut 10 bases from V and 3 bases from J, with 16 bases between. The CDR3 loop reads CATLQERGYEQYF. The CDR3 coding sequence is TGTGCCACCCTCCAGGAGAGGGGCTACGAGCAGTACTTC.

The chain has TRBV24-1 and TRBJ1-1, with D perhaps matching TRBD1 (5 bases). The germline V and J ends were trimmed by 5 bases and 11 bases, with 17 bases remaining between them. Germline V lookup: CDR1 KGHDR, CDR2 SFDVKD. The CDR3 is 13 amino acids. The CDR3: CATSGSPGPLAFF. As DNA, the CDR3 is TGTGCCACCAGTGGCTCCCCGGGACCCCTGGCTTTCTTT.

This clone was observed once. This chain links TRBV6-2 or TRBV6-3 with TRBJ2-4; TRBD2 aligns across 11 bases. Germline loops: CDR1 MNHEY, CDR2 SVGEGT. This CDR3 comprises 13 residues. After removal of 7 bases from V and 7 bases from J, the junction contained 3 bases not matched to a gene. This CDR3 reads CASTPSGRNIQYF. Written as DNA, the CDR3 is TGTGCCAGCACCCCTAGCGGGAGGAACATTCAGTACTTC.

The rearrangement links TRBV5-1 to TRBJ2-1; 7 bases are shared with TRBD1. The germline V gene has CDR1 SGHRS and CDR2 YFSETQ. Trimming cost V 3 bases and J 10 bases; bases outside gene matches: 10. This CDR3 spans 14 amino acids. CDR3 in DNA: TGCGCCAGCAGCTCAGACAGGGAATACGGGGAGCAGTTCTTC. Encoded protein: CASSSDREYGEQFF.

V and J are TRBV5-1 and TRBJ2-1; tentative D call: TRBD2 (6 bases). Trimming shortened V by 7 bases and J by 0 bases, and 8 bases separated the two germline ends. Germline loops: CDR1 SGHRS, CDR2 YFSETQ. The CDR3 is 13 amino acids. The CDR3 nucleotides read TGCGCCAGCGCGGGACTCTCCTACAATGAGCAGTTCTTC. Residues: CASAGLSYNEQFF.

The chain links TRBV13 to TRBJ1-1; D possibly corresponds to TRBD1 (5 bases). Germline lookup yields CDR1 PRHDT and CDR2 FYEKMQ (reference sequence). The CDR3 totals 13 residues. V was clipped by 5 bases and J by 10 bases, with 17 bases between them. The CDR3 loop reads CASSPDGTRPAFF. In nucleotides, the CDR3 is TGTGCCAGCAGCCCCGATGGGACGAGGCCAGCTTTCTTT. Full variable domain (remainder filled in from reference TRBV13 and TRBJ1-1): AAGVIQSPRHLIKEKRETATLKCYPIPRHDTVYWYQQGPGQDPQFLISFYEKMQSDKGSIPDRFSAQQFSDYHSELNMSSLELGDSALYFCASSPDGTRPAFFGQGTRLTVV.

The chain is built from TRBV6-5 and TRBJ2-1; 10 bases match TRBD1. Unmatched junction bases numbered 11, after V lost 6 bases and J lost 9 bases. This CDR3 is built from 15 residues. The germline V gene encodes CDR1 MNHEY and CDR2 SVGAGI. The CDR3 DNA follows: TGTGCCAGCAGCCATCGGACAGGGGGGTTTGGTGAGCAGTTCTTC. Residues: CASSHRTGGFGEQFF.

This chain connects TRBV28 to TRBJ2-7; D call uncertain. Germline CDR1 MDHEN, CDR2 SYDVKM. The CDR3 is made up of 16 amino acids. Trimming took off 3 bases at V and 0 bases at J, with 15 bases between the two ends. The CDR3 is CASSFSAISSSYEQYF. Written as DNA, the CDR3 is TGTGCCAGCAGTTTTTCGGCCATATCCAGCTCCTACGAGCAGTACTTC.

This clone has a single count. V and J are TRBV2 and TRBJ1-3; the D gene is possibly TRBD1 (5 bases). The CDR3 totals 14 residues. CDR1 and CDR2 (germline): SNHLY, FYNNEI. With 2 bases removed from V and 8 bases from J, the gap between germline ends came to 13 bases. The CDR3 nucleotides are TGTGCCAGCAGTGAAAGGGGCAGGGCGGACACCATATATTTT. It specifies CASSERGRADTIYF.

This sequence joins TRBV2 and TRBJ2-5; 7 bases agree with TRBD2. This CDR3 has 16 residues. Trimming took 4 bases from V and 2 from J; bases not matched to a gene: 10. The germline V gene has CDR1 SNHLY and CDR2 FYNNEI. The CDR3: CASSVRSGGIQETQYF. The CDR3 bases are TGTGCCAGCAGTGTCCGGTCGGGGGGTATTCAAGAGACCCAGTACTTC.

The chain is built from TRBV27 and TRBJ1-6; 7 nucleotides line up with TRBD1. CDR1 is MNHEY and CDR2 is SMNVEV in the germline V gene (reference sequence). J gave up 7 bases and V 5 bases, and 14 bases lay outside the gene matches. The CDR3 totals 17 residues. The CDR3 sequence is CASSARLSGQINSPLHF. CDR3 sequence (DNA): TGTGCCAGCAGTGCCCGCCTTTCGGGACAGATAAATTCACCCCTCCACTTT.

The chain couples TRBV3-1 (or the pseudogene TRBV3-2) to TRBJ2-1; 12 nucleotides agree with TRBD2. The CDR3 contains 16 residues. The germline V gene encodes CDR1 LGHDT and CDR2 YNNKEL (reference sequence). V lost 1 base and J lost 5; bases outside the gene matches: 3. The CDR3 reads CASSQGRTSGDNEQFF. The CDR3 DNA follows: TGTGCCAGCAGCCAAGGACGGACTAGCGGGGACAATGAGCAGTTCTTC.

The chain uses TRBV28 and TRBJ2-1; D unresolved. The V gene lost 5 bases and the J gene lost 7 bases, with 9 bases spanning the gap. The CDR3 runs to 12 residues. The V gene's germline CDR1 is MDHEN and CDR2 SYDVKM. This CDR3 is CASSQGINEQFF. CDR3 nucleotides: TGTGCCAGCAGTCAAGGGATAAATGAGCAGTTCTTC.

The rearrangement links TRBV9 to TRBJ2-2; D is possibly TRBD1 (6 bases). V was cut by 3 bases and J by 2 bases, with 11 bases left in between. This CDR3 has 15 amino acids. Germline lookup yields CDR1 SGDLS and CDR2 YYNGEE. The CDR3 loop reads CASSARQANTGELFF. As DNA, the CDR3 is TGTGCCAGCAGCGCGAGACAGGCAAACACCGGGGAGCTGTTTTTT.

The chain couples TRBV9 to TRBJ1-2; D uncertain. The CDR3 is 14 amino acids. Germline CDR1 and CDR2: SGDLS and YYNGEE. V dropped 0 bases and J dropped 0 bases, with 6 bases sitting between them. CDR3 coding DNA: TGTGCCAGCAGCGTAGGGAGCCCTAACTATGGCTACACCTTC. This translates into CASSVGSPNYGYTF.

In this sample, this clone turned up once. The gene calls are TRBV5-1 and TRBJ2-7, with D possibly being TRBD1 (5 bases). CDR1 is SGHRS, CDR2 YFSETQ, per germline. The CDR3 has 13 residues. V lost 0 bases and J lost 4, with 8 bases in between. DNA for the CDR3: TGCGCCAGCAGCTTGGAAGGGGAATACGAGCAGTACTTC. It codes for CASSLEGEYEQYF.

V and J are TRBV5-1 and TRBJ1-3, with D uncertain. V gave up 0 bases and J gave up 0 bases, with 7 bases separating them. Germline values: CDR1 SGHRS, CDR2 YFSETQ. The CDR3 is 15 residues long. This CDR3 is CASSLEYLSGNTIYF. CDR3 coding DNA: TGCGCCAGCAGCTTGGAATATCTCTCTGGAAACACCATATATTTT.

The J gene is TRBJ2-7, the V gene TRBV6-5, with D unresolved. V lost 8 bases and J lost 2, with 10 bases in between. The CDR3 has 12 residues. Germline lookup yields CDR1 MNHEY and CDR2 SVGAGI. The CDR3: CASSEAAYEQYF. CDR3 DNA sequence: TGTGCCAGCTCAGAGGCAGCCTACGAGCAGTACTTC.